The present entry profiles one T cell receptor beta chain with its context. These data are taken from a study of cytomegalovirus exposure and HLA in healthy donors. The CDR3 contains 19 residues. After removal of 3 bases from V and 1 base from J, the junction contained 18 bases not matched to a gene. From germline, CDR1 is SGHRS and CDR2 YFSETQ. TCRdb's table, derived via immunoSEQ multiplex PCR, lists solely in-frame clones and lacks some. The profile covers about 160,000 clones, with 86% appearing a single time and about 2.3% taken by the ten largest. The chain uses TRBV5-1 and TRBJ1-1; 7 bases match TRBD1. The clonotype comes from a young woman in good health and CMV-seronegative. Sequencing was performed on PBMCs. This CDR3 is CASSSQRGLKARENTEAFF. CDR3 nucleotides: TGCGCCAGCAGCTCCCAGAGGGGGCTAAAAGCACGGGAGAACACTGAAGCTTTCTTT.